This note documents a single T cell receptor (beta chain) sequence. Each UMI, carrying a 6-nucleotide sample barcode, came from template switching. One entry per CDR3 protein, without DNA, is what TCRdb gives after re-calling the 5' RACE reads. The table lists 420,000 or so distinct CDR3 sequences. The CDR3 covers 16 residues. Researchers collected 2 to 2.5 ml of blood per donor. The entry originates in a study of monozygotic twins with inflammatory bowel disease. The gene calls are TRBV12-3 or TRBV12-4 and TRBJ1-5. Sequenced input: blood. The clonotype originates from a human donor with ulcerative colitis or Crohn's disease, or a healthy co-twin of an affected twin (not recorded which). This CDR3 reads CASSKSPDRQSGPQHF.